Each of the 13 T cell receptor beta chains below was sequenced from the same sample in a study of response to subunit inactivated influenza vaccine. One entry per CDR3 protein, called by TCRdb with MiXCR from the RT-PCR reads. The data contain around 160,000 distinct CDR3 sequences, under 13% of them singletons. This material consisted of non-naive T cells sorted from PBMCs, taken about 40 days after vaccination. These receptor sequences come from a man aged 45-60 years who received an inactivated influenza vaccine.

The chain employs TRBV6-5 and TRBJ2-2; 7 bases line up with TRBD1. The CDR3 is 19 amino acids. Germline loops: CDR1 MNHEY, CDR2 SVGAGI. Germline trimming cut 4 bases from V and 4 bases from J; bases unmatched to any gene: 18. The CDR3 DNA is TGTGCCAGCAGTTTAAGGGAGATTACAGGGGTTTACAGCACCGGGGAGCTGTTTTTT. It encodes CASSLREITGVYSTGELFF.

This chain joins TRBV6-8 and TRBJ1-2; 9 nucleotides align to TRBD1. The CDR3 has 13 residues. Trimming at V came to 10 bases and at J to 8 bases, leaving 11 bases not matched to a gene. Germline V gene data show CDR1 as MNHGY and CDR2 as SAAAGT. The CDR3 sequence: CATPVGTGYGYTF. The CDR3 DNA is TGTGCCACCCCGGTGGGGACAGGGTACGGCTACACCTTC.

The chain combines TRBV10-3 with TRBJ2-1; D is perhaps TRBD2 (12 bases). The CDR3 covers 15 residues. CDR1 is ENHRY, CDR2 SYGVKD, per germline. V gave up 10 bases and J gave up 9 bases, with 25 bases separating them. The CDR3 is CATQWTSGTGGEQFF. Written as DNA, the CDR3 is TGTGCCACGCAATGGACTAGCGGGACAGGGGGTGAGCAGTTCTTC.

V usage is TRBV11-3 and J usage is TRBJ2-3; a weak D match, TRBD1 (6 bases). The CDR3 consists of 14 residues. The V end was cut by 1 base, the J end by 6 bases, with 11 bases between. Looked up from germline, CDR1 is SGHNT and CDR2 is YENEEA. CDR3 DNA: TGTGCCAGCAGCTTAGCCCGGGACACGGATACGCAGTATTTT. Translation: CASSLARDTDTQYF.

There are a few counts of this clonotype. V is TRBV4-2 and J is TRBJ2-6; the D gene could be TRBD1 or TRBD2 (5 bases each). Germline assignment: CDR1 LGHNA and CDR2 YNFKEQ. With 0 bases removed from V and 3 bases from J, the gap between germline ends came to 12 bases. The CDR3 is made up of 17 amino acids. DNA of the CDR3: TGTGCCAGCAGCCAAGATTATCGAGGGGATGGGGCCAACGTCCTGACTTTC. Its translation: CASSQDYRGDGANVLTF.

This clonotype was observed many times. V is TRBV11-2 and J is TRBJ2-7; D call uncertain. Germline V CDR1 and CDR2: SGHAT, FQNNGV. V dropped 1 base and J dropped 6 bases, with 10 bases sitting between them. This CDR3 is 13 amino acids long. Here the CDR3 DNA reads TGTGCCAGCAGCTTAGCGATCACCGGCGAGCAGTACTTC. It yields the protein CASSLAITGEQYF.

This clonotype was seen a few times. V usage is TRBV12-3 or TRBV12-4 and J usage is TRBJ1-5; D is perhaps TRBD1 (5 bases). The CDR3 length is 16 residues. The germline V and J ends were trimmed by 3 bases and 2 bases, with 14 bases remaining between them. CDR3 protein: CASSFFAQGGNQPQHF. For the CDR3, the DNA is TGTGCCAGCAGTTTTTTCGCTCAGGGCGGCAATCAGCCCCAGCATTTT.

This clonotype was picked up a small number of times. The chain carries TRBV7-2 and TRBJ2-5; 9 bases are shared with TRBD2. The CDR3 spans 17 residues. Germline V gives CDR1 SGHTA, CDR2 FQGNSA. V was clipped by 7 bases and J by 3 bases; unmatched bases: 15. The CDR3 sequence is CASTQRLAVLSKETQYF. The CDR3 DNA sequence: TGTGCCAGCACCCAGCGACTAGCGGTGTTGTCGAAAGAGACCCAGTACTTC. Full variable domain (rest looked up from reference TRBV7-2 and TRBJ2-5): GAGVSQSPSNKVTEKGKDVELRCDPISGHTALYWYRQSLGQGLEFLIYFQGNSAPDKSGLPSDRFSAERTGGSVSTLTIQRTQQEDSAVYLCASTQRLAVLSKETQYFGPGTRLLVL.

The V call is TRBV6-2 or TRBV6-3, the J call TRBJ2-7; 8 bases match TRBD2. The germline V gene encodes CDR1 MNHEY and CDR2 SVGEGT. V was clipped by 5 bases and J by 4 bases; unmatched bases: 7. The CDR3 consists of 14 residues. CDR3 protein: CASSQGREAYEQYF. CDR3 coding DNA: TGTGCCAGCAGTCAAGGGCGGGAGGCGTACGAGCAGTACTTC.

Here the CDR3 reads CASSGSFIGKTGETQYF. The CDR3 DNA follows: TGTGCCAGCAGTGGGTCCTTCATTGGAAAGACTGGAGAGACCCAGTACTTC. This rearrangement joins TRBV2 to TRBJ2-5; D gene unclear. V lost 4 bases, J lost 4 bases, and 22 bases lay in between. Per the germline V gene, CDR1 is SNHLY and CDR2 is FYNNEI. The CDR3 consists of 17 residues.

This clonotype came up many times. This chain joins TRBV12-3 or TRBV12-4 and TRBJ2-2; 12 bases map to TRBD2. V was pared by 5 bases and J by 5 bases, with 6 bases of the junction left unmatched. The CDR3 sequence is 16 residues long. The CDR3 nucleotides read TGTGCCAGCAGTCCCACTAGCGGGGGGCTTACCGGGGAGCTGTTTTTT. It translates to CASSPTSGGLTGELFF.

The CDR3 sequence is CASSSGAGETQYF. In DNA, the CDR3 is TGTGCCAGCAGCTCAGGGGCCGGGGAGACCCAGTACTTC. The V call is TRBV11-1, the J call TRBJ2-5, with a tentative D call TRBD1 (6 bases). CDR3 length: 13 residues. V lost 4 bases to trimming and J lost 5 bases, with 11 bases between them. Germline loops: CDR1 SGHAT, CDR2 FQDESV (reference sequence). The entire variable domain, with the rest obtained from reference TRBV11-1 and TRBJ2-5, is as follows: EAEVAQSPRYKITEKSQAVAFWCDPISGHATLYWYRQILGQGPELLVQFQDESVVDDSQLPKDRFSAERLKGVDSTLKIQPAELGDSAMYLCASSSGAGETQYFGPGTRLLVL.

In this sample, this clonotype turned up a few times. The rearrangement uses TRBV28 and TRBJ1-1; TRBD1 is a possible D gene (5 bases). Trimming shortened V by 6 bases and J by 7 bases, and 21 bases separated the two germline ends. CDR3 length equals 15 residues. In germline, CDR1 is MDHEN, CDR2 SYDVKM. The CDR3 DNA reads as TGTGCCAGCAGGCCAAGGACAAGGTCCGGGGGTGAAGCTTTCTTT. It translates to CASRPRTRSGGEAFF.